The present entry profiles one TCR beta chain with its context. This specimen comes from a study of blood T cell repertoires in COVID-19. The age range of participants was 18 to 89 years, with residence in approximately 25 US areas. In the original workflow: Scientists estimated how many nucleated cells there were by amplifying reference gene primers. Some clones are missing from TCRdb's copy, which holds only in-frame ones; the method was immunoSEQ multiplex PCR. V and J calls plus clone size are reproduced from that table; the DNA served to infer D and trimming. The table has some 360,000 clones, about 90% seen once; the top ten hold around 0.92%. V lost 4 bases and J lost 8; bases outside the gene matches: 11. The CDR3 consists of 15 residues. The germline gives CDR1 WSHSY, CDR2 SAAADI.

The sequence was collected from a woman in her twenties or thirties who had been exposed to COVID-19. The V and J genes are TRBV10-2 and TRBJ1-5; 7 bases line up with TRBD1. The specimen was PBMCs or T cells enriched from blood (not recorded which). The CDR3: CASSAGVSGGEPQHF. The CDR3 nucleotides read TGCGCCAGCAGTGCCGGGGTTTCAGGGGGAGAGCCCCAGCATTTT.